A selection of T cell receptor beta chains follows, all from one sample in a study of shared clonotypes between healthy human individuals. Assay: immunoSEQ multiplex PCR; the TCRdb copy retains only in-frame clones and omits some. The sample consists of roughly 2,500,000 clones, 93% of them appearing once. Sequencing used naive CD4+ T cells from PBMCs. All receptors derive from a young man in good health. Some clones in this sample may be carry-over from other donors' samples. Both conserved end residues are part of each CDR3. The D gene is left open where the match is weak. Size values are once, few and many counts, or a class for expanded clones, and some rows have none.

j_gene: TRBJ2-3; abundance: -; d_gene: TRBD2; v_gene: TRBV5-5; CDR3nt: TGTGCCAGCAGCTTGTTGGTGGGAGCGGGGGATACGCAGTATTTT; CDR3aa: CASSLLVGAGDTQYF
j_gene: TRBJ2-7; abundance: once; d_gene: TRBD2; v_gene: TRBV10-1; CDR3nt: TGCGCCAGCAGTGAGGTTGGGGAGGGCCGCTACGAGCAGTACTTC; CDR3aa: CASSEVGEGRYEQYF
j_gene: TRBJ2-3; abundance: once; d_gene: -; v_gene: TRBV27; CDR3nt: TGTGCCAGCAGTTTACTCGGCAGCACAGATACGCAGTATTTT; CDR3aa: CASSLLGSTDTQYF
j_gene: TRBJ1-1; abundance: -; d_gene: -; v_gene: TRBV7-8; CDR3nt: TGTGCCAGCAGCTTAGGAGCGGTAGGCCTGGGGGGGACTGAAGCTTTCTTT; CDR3aa: CASSLGAVGLGGTEAFF
j_gene: TRBJ1-4; abundance: -; d_gene: -; v_gene: TRBV27; CDR3nt: TGTGCCAGCAGTTTCCTAGGGGGTCTGGGGGAAAAACTGTTTTTT; CDR3aa: CASSFLGGLGEKLFF
j_gene: TRBJ2-3; abundance: -; d_gene: -; v_gene: TRBV25-1; CDR3nt: TGTGCCAGCGGGGCTAGTCCCCCCGGTACGCAGTATTTT; CDR3aa: CASGASPPGTQYF
j_gene: TRBJ2-4; abundance: -; d_gene: TRBD1; v_gene: TRBV5-1; CDR3nt: TGCGCCAGCAGCCCCGGGACAGAGAAAAACATTCAGTACTTC; CDR3aa: CASSPGTEKNIQYF
j_gene: TRBJ1-1; abundance: -; d_gene: -; v_gene: TRBV6-1; CDR3nt: TGTGCCAGCAGTGCTACCGGACGGAACCGGGGCACTGAAGCTTTCTTT; CDR3aa: CASSATGRNRGTEAFF
j_gene: TRBJ2-7; abundance: -; d_gene: TRBD2; v_gene: TRBV5-1; CDR3nt: TGCGCCAGCAGCTCAGGGACTAGCGGGGCCTCCTACGAGCAGTACTTC; CDR3aa: CASSSGTSGASYEQYF
j_gene: TRBJ2-1; abundance: -; d_gene: TRBD2; v_gene: TRBV28; CDR3nt: TGTGCCAGCAGTTTCGTGACTAGCGGCCCATACAATGAGCAGTTCTTC; CDR3aa: CASSFVTSGPYNEQFF
j_gene: TRBJ1-5; abundance: -; d_gene: -; v_gene: TRBV9; CDR3nt: TGTGCCAGCAGCGTAGACGGGTGGCAGCCCCAGCATTTT; CDR3aa: CASSVDGWQPQHF
j_gene: TRBJ2-7; abundance: once; d_gene: -; v_gene: TRBV28; CDR3nt: TGTGCCAGCAGGGACGGATCCGCCACCTACGAGCAGTACTTC; CDR3aa: CASRDGSATYEQYF
j_gene: TRBJ1-1; abundance: few; d_gene: TRBD1; v_gene: TRBV7-9; CDR3nt: TGTGCCAGCAGACGACAGGGACTTGAAGCTTTCTTT; CDR3aa: CASRRQGLEAFF
j_gene: TRBJ1-4; abundance: -; d_gene: -; v_gene: TRBV5-1; CDR3nt: TGCGCCAGCAGCTTGGCCATGGGACCCTGGAATGAAAAACTGTTTTTT; CDR3aa: CASSLAMGPWNEKLFF
j_gene: TRBJ1-4; abundance: once; d_gene: -; v_gene: TRBV6-5; CDR3nt: TGTGCCAGCAGTCGAACGGGGAATGAAAAACTGTTTTTT; CDR3aa: CASSRTGNEKLFF
j_gene: TRBJ2-7; abundance: -; d_gene: -; v_gene: TRBV6-1; CDR3nt: TGTGCCACCACACAATGGACCGTTTCCTACGAGCAGTACTTC; CDR3aa: CATTQWTVSYEQYF
j_gene: TRBJ2-5; abundance: -; d_gene: -; v_gene: TRBV2; CDR3nt: TGTGCCAGCAGACAGTTACAAGAGACCCAGTACTTC; CDR3aa: CASRQLQETQYF
j_gene: TRBJ2-7; abundance: -; d_gene: -; v_gene: TRBV10-3; CDR3nt: TGTGCCATCAGACTGGGGCCTAGCTCCTACGAGCAGTACTTC; CDR3aa: CAIRLGPSSYEQYF
j_gene: TRBJ1-4; abundance: -; d_gene: -; v_gene: TRBV5-4; CDR3nt: TGTGCCAGCAGCCCTGGACGGACTAATGAAAAACTGTTTTTT; CDR3aa: CASSPGRTNEKLFF
j_gene: TRBJ2-1; abundance: once; d_gene: TRBD2; v_gene: TRBV18; CDR3nt: TGTGCCAGCTCACCTCCTCGACTAGCGGGAGGATCCCTTTCTCGGGACAATGAGCAGTTCTTC; CDR3aa: CASSPPRLAGGSLSRDNEQFF
j_gene: TRBJ2-7; abundance: -; d_gene: -; v_gene: TRBV7-2; CDR3nt: TGTGCCAGCAGCAACCGTCGGGTTTCTCGGGATAAGCAGTACTTC; CDR3aa: CASSNRRVSRDKQYF
j_gene: TRBJ1-1; abundance: -; d_gene: -; v_gene: TRBV7-9; CDR3nt: TGTGCCAGCAGCTTAGCCAGACTTCCTGGGACTGAAGCTTTCTTT; CDR3aa: CASSLARLPGTEAFF
j_gene: TRBJ2-1; abundance: -; d_gene: TRBD2; v_gene: TRBV19; CDR3nt: TGTGCCTCTGCGGGAGGGCCTCAATCCTACAATGAGCAGTTCTTC; CDR3aa: CASAGGPQSYNEQFF
j_gene: TRBJ2-5; abundance: -; d_gene: -; v_gene: TRBV6-5; CDR3nt: TGTGCCAGCAGTTACTCGGCCAGGGAGACCCAGTACTTC; CDR3aa: CASSYSARETQYF